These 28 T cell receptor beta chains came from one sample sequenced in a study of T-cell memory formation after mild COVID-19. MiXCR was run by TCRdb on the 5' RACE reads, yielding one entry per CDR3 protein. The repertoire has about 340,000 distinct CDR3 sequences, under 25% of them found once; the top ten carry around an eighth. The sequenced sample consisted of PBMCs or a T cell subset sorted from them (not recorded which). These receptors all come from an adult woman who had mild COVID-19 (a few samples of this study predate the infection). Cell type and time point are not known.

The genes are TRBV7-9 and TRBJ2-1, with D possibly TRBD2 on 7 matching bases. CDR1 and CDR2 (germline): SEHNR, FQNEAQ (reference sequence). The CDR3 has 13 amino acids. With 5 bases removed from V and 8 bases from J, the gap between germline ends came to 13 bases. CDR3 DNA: TGTGCCAGCAGCCACAGGGAGGGCGATGAGCAGTTCTTC. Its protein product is CASSHREGDEQFF.

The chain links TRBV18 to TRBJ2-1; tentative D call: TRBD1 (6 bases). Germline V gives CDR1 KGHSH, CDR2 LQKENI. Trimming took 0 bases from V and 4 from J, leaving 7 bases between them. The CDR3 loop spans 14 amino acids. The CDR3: CASSPPQGYNEQFF. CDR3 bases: TGTGCCAGCTCACCACCCCAGGGGTACAATGAGCAGTTCTTC.

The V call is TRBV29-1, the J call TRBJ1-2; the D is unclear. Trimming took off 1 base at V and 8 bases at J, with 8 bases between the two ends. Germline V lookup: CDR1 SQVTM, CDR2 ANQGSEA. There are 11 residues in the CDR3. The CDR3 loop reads CSVEGPRGYTF. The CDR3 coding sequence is TGCAGCGTTGAAGGGCCGAGAGGCTACACCTTC. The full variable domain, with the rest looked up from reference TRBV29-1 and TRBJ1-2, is SAVISQKPSRDICQRGTSLTIQCQVDSQVTMMFWYRQQPGQSLTLIATANQGSEATYESGFVIDKFPISRPNLTFSTLTVSNMSPEDSSIYLCSVEGPRGYTFGSGTRLTVV.

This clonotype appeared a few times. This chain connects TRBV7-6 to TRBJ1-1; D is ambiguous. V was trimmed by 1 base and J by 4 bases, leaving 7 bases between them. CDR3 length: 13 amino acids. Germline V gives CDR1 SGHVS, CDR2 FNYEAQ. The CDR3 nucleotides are TGTGCCAGCAGCTTAGAGAAGAGCACTGAAGCTTTCTTT. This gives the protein CASSLEKSTEAFF.

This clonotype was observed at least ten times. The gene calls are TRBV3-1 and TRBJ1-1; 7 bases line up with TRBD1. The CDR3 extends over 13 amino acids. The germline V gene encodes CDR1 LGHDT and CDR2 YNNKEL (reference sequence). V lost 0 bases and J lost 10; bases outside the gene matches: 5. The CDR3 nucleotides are TGTGCCAGCAGCCAAGAGAGGGGGCAGGTAGCTTTCTTT. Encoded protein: CASSQERGQVAFF.

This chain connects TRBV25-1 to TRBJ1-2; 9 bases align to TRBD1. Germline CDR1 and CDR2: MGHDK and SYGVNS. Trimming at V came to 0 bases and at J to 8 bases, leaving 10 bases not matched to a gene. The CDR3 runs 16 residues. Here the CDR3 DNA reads TGTGCCAGCAGTGAATACACAGGGGGCCTTCCATACGGCTACACCTTC. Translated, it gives CASSEYTGGLPYGYTF.

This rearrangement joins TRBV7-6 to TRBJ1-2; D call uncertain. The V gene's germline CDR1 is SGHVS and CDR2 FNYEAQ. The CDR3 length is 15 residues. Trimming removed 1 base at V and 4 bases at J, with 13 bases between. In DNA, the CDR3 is TGTGCCAGCAGCTTAGATCCCGCGTTTGCCTATGGCTACACCTTC. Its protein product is CASSLDPAFAYGYTF. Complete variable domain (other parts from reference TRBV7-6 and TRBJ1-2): GAGVSQSPRYKVTKRGQDVALRCDPISGHVSLYWYRQALGQGPEFLTYFNYEAQQDKSGLPNDRFSAERPEGSISTLTIQRTEQRDSAMYRCASSLDPAFAYGYTFGSGTRLTVV.

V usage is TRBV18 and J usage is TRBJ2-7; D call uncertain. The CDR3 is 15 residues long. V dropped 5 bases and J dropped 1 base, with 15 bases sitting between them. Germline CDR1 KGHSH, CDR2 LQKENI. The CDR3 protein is CASSATPVQSYEQYF. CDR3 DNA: TGTGCCAGCTCAGCCACTCCTGTACAATCCTACGAGCAGTACTTC.

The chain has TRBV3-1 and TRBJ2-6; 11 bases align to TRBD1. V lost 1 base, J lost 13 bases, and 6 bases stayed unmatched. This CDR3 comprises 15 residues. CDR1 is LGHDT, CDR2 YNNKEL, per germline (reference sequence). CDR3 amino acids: CASSQVIGTGGVLTF. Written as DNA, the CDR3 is TGTGCCAGCAGCCAAGTGATCGGGACAGGGGGTGTCCTGACTTTC. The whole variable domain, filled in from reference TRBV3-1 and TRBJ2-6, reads DTAVSQTPKYLVTQMGNDKSIKCEQNLGHDTMYWYKQDSKKFLKIMFSYNNKELIINETVPNRFSPKSPDKAHLNLHINSLELGDSAVYFCASSQVIGTGGVLTFGAGSRLTVL.

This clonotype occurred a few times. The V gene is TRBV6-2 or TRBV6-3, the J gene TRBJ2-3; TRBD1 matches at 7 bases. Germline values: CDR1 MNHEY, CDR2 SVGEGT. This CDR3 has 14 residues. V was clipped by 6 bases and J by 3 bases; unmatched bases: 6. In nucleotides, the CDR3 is TGTGCCAGCAGGGACACGGGACAGACAGATACGCAGTATTTT. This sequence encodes CASRDTGQTDTQYF.

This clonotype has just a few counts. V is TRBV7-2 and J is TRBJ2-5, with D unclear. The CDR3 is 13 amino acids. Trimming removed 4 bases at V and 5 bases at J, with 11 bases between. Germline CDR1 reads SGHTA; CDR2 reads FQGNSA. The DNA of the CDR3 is TGTGCCAGCAGCTCTGATTTCGGGGAGACCCAGTACTTC. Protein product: CASSSDFGETQYF.

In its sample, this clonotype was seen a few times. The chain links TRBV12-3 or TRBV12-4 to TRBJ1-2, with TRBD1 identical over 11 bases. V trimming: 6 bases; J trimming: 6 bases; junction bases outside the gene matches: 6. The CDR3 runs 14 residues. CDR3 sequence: CASSRDRGDDGYTF. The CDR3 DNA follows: TGTGCCAGCAGCCGGGACAGGGGGGACGATGGCTACACCTTC.

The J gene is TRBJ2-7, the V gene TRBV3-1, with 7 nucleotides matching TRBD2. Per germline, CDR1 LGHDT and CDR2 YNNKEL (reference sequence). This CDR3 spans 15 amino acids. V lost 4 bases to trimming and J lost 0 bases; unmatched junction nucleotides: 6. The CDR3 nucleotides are TGTGCCAGCAGCCGTTCTAGCGGAAGCTCCTACGAGCAGTACTTC. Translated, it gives CASSRSSGSSYEQYF.

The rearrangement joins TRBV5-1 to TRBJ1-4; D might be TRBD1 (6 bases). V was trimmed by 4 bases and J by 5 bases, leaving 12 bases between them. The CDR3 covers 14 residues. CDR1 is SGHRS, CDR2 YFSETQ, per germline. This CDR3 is CASSPDSRNEKLFF. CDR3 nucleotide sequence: TGCGCCAGCAGCCCGGACAGTAGAAATGAAAAACTGTTTTTT.

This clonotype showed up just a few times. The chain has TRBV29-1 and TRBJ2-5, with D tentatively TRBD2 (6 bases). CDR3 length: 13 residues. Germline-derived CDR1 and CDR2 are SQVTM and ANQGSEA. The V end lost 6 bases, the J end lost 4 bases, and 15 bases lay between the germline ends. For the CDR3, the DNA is TGCAGCGTGGCCAGTGGAGGGATAGAGACCCAGTACTTC. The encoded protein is CSVASGGIETQYF.

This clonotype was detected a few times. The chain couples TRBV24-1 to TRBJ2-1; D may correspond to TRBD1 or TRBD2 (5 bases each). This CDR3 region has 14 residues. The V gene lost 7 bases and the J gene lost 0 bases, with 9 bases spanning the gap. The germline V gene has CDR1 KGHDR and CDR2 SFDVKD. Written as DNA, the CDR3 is TGTGCCACCAGCCGTGGGGGCTCCTACAATGAGCAGTTCTTC. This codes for CATSRGGSYNEQFF.

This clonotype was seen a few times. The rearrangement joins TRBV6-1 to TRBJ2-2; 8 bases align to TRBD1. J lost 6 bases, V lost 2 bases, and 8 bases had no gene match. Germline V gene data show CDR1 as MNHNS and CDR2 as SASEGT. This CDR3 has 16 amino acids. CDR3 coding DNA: TGTGCCAGCAGTGAACAGGGGGCTCAGGCGGCCGGGGAGCTGTTTTTT. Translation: CASSEQGAQAAGELFF.

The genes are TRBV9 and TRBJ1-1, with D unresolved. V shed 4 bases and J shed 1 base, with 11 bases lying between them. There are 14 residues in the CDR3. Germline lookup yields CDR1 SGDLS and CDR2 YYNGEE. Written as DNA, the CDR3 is TGTGCCAGCAGCTCCCTTACGGGGAACACTGAAGCTTTCTTT. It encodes CASSSLTGNTEAFF.

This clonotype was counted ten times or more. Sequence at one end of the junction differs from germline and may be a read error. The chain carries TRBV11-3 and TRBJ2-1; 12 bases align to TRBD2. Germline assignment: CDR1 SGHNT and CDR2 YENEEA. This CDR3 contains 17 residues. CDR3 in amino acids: CASSLDRLAGVNNEQFF. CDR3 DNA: TGTGCCAGCAGCCTAGATCGACTAGCGGGAGTAAACAATGAGCAGTTCTTC.

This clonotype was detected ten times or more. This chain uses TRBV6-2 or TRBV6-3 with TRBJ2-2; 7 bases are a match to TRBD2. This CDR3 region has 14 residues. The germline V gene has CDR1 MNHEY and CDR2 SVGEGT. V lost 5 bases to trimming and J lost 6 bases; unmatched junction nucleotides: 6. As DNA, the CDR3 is TGTGCCAGCAGTCCCGCGGGAGTGGCCGGGGAGCTGTTTTTT. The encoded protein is CASSPAGVAGELFF.

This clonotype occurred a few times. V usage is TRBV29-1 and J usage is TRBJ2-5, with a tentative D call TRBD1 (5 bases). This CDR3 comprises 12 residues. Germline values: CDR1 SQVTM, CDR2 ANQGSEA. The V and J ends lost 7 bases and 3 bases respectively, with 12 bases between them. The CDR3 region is CSGIDREETQYF. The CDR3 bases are TGCAGCGGGATCGACAGAGAAGAGACCCAGTACTTC.

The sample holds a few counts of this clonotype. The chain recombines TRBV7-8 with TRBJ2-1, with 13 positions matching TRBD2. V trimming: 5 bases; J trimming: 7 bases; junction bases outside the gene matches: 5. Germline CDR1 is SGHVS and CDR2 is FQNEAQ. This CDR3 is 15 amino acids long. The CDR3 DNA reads TGTGCCAGCAGCCGGGGACTAGCGGGAATGAATGAGCAGTTCTTC. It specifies CASSRGLAGMNEQFF.

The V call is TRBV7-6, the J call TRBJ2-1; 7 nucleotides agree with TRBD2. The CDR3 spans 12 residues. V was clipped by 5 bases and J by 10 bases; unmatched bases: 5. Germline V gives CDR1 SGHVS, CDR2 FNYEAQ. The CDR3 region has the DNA TGTGCCAGCAGCCTTACTAGCGTAGAGCAGTTCTTC. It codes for CASSLTSVEQFF.

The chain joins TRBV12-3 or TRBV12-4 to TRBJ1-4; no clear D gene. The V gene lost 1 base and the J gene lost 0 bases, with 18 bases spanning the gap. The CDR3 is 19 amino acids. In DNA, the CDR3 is TGTGCCAGCAGTTTAGTCCCATGGCCAGCGGACTCAACTAATGAAAAACTGTTTTTT. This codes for CASSLVPWPADSTNEKLFF.

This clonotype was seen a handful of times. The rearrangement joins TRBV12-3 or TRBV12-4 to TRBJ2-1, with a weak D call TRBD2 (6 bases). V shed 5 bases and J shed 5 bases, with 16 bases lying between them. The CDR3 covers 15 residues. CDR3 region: CASSLRRGLDNEQFF. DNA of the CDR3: TGTGCCAGCAGTCTAAGGCGGGGTCTCGACAATGAGCAGTTCTTC.

CDR3 coding DNA: TGTGCCAGCAGCTCCTTAGCGGTCCCCTACAATGAGCAGTTCTTC. Translated: CASSSLAVPYNEQFF. The V and J genes are TRBV13 and TRBJ2-1, with D tentatively TRBD2 (6 bases). CDR1 and CDR2 from the germline V gene are PRHDT and FYEKMQ (reference sequence). This CDR3 has 15 residues. V was clipped by 4 bases and J by 2 bases, with 12 bases between them.

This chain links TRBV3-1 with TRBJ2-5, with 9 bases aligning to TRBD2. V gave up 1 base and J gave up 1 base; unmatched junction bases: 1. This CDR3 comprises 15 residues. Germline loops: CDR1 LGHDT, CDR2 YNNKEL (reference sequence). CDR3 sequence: CASSQGTSAQETQYF. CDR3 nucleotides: TGTGCCAGCAGCCAAGGGACTAGCGCCCAAGAGACCCAGTACTTC.

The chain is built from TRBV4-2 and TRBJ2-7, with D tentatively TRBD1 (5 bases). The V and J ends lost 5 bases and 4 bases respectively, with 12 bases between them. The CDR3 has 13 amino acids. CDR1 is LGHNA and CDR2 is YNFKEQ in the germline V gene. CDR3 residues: CASSWNTGYEQYF. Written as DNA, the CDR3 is TGTGCCAGCAGCTGGAATACAGGATACGAGCAGTACTTC.